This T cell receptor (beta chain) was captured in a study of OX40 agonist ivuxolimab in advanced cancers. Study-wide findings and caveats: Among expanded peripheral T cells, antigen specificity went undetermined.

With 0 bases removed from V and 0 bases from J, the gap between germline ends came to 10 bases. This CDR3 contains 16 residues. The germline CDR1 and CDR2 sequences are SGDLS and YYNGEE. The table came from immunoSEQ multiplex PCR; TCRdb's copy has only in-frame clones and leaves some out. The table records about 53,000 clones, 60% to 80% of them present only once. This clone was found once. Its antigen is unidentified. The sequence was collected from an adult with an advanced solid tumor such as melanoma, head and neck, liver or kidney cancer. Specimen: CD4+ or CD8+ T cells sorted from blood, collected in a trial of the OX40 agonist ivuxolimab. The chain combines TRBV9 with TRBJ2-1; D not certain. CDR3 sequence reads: CASSVEGVSSYNEQFF. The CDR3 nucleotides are TGTGCCAGCAGCGTAGAAGGCGTCAGCTCCTACAATGAGCAGTTCTTC.